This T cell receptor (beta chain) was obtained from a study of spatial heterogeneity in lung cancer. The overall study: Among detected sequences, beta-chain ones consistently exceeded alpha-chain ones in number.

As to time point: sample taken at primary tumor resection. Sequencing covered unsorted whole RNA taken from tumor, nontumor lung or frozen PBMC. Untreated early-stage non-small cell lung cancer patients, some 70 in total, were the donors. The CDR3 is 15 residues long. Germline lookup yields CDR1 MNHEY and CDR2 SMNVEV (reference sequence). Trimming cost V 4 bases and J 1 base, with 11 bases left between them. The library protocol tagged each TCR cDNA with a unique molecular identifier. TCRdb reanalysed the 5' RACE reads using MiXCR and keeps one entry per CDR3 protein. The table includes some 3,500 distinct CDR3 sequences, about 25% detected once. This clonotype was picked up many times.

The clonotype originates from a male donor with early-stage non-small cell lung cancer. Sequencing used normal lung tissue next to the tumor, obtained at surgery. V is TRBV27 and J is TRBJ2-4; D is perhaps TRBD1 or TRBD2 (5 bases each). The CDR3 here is CASSSWGWAKNIQYF. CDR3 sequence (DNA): TGTGCCAGCAGTTCGTGGGGGTGGGCCAAAAACATTCAGTACTTC.